These T cell receptor beta chains were read from a single sample in a study of cytomegalovirus exposure and HLA in healthy donors. Here immunoSEQ multiplex PCR was the method, and the copy in TCRdb shows in-frame clones only, minus some. The sample carries approximately 160,000 clones, 65% to 85% recorded once. The sequenced sample consisted of PBMCs. The receptors here all came from a woman in her 40s in good health and CMV-seropositive. Both conserved end residues are part of each CDR3. The D gene is left open where the match is weak. Clone size is shown for a subset of rows, as once, few, many or a class of expanded clone.

. | . | TRBJ2-7 | TRBV5-5 | CASSLGGTYEQYF | TGTGCCAGCAGCTTAGGCGGGACCTACGAGCAGTACTTC
TRBD1 | . | TRBJ1-2 | TRBV2 | CASRLQGAGYGYTF | TGTGCCAGCAGATTACAGGGGGCCGGCTATGGCTACACCTTC
. | . | TRBJ2-5 | TRBV28 | CASSLQSLGPKTQYF | TGTGCCAGCAGTTTACAGTCGCTGGGGCCTAAGACCCAGTACTTC
TRBD2 | . | TRBJ2-7 | TRBV28 | CASRRTQTSVSYEQYF | TGTGCCAGCAGAAGAACCCAGACTAGCGTGAGCTACGAGCAGTACTTC
TRBD1 | . | TRBJ1-4 | TRBV6-5 | CASSPGGTDEKLFF | TGTGCCAGCAGTCCAGGGGGGACTGATGAAAAACTGTTTTTT
TRBD2 | . | TRBJ2-1 | TRBV5-4 | CASSLAGLGGDEQFF | TGTGCCAGCAGCTTGGCCGGACTAGGCGGAGATGAGCAGTTCTTC
TRBD1 | few | TRBJ1-4 | TRBV15 | CATNLRIGTASEKLFF | TGTGCCACCAACCTTCGGATCGGGACAGCAAGTGAAAAACTGTTTTTT
TRBD1 | . | TRBJ2-3 | TRBV10-3 | CAISGSSPQGATDTQYF | TGTGCCATCAGTGGGTCGAGTCCCCAGGGGGCCACAGATACGCAGTATTTT
TRBD2 | once | TRBJ2-7 | TRBV7-2 | CASSFWNSGGTTSSEQYF | TGTGCCAGCAGCTTTTGGAATAGCGGGGGGACTACCTCCTCCGAGCAGTACTTC
TRBD2 | . | TRBJ2-1 | TRBV10-3 | CAISDLSGRAQVAENNEQFF | TGTGCCATCAGTGACCTTAGCGGGAGGGCCCAGGTTGCGGAAAACAATGAGCAGTTCTTC
. | . | TRBJ1-4 | TRBV28 | CASSFSDGDSGKLFF | TGTGCCAGCAGTTTCAGTGACGGGGACTCGGGGAAACTGTTTTTT
. | . | TRBJ1-6 | TRBV25-1 | CASAQAEEGLKSLHF | TGTGCCAGCGCCCAAGCGGAGGAAGGATTGAAATCCCTCCACTTT
. | . | TRBJ1-1 | TRBV7-9 | CSSSAAYEAFF | TGTTCCAGCAGCGCGGCCTATGAAGCTTTCTTT
TRBD2 | . | TRBJ2-1 | TRBV2 | CASSSRDSGSNNEQFF | TGTGCCAGCAGTTCCCGTGATAGCGGGAGTAACAATGAGCAGTTCTTC
. | . | TRBJ1-2 | TRBV28 | CASSPWGGANYGYTF | TGTGCCAGCAGTCCTTGGGGGGGGGCCAACTATGGCTACACCTTC
TRBD1 | . | TRBJ1-5 | TRBV2 | CASSDRDRDQPQHF | TGTGCCAGCAGTGATAGGGACAGAGATCAGCCCCAGCATTTT
. | . | TRBJ2-1 | TRBV19 | CASSPRRRSSNEQFF | TGTGCCAGTAGTCCTAGGCGCCGGTCCTCCAATGAGCAGTTCTTC